What follows is one T cell receptor (beta chain) and its context. Its antigen has not been determined. No per-base quality is available; no much larger clone lies one base away. These data come from a study of cytomegalovirus exposure and HLA in healthy donors (dated by TCRdb to between 2016 and 2019). Regarding the research as a whole: According to a later analysis, one platform produced both the roughly 110 validation repertoires and the 550 to 800 repertoires of the first cohort. The aim of the study was to test whether cataloging public T cell receptors could identify signatures of past pathogen exposure. A separate validation cohort of roughly 120 different subjects was used in addition to the 666-subject first cohort. High-throughput TCR immunosequencing, statistical association of individual TCRs with disease status, and machine learning were combined to predict cytomegalovirus infection status. Paper-wide results and their limitations: Subsequent analysis determined that TCRs grouped into clusters in the first cohort also showed a tendency toward co-occurrence across the roughly 130 validation repertoires, and 85% to 95% of cluster scores exceeded 0. In the study, 150 to 200 TCR beta chains were listed as associated with cytomegalovirus. Most TCR sequences were seen in very few donors, while some public TCRs were found in many individuals. The classifier was reported to diagnose cytomegalovirus status with high specificity and sensitivity in both the original and validation cohorts. Three of the identified cytomegalovirus-associated TCR beta chains were confirmed in vitro to be specific for cytomegalovirus antigens. The authors suggested that the approach could potentially be generalized to other disease states and immunological phenotypes. The validation cohort had no HLA typing available for a later analysis, so co-occurrence within that cohort was assessed over all 130 or so repertoires.

CDR1 and CDR2 were assigned from the germline V gene as SGHAT and FQNNGV. V is trimmed back by 5 bases and J by 3 bases, and the junction contains 9 bases that no gene match accounts for. The CDR3 contains 15 residues, cysteine and phenylalanine counted. This entry keeps only the CDR3 DNA: 45 bases, framed from base 1. Library generation was performed with the immunoSEQ multiplex PCR assay. In the original analysis: A statistical classification framework was built to diagnose cytomegalovirus status from the catalog of TCR beta chain sequences. TCRdb took this table from immuneACCESS and kept in-frame rearrangements with V and J called. Such tables lack part of the clones; where checked against another copy, unresolved V genes explain under half of the gap, and the rest is unexplained. The DNA was the basis for D and trimming; V, J and clone size are from that table. The sample table lists approximately 170,000 clones, approximately 80% of them with a count of one. The top ten constitute around 2% of the sample.

The donors belonged to the validation cohort of about 130 subjects, which was separate from the approximately 680-subject first cohort. This TCR came from a man between 25 and 39 years old in good health and CMV-seropositive. Material for sequencing was PBMCs. The chain is encoded by TRBV11-2 joined to TRBJ2-5; 7 central nucleotides agree with TRBD1. Here the CDR3 is given as CASSPRDSREETQYF. Here is the DNA: TGTGCCAGCAGCCCCCGGGACAGTAGAGAAGAGACCCAGTACTTC. Beyond the CDR3, the reference TRBV11-2 and TRBJ2-5 genes provide the residues; the full variable domain reads: EAGVAQSPRYKIIEKRQSVAFWCNPISGHATLYWYQQILGQGPKLLIQFQNNGVVDDSQLPKDRFSAERLKGVDSTLKIQPAKLEDSAVYLCASSPRDSREETQYFGPGTRLLVL.